Each of the 8 T cell receptor beta chains below was sequenced from the same sample in a study of identical twins. MiXCR, run by TCRdb on the 5' RACE reads, gives a single entry per CDR3 protein. The sample contains about 520,000 distinct CDR3 sequences, less than 25% of which appear only once. Separately, the same data were catalogued under a study of T cells expressing NK-cell markers.

The sequencing input was CD4+ T cells sorted from blood. All receptors derive from a woman aged 18-30 years in good health.

There are a few counts of this clonotype. The chain has TRBV20-1 and TRBJ1-6; D remains ambiguous. The germline V and J ends were trimmed by 0 bases and 10 bases, with 10 bases remaining between them. The CDR3 has 13 residues. Per the germline V gene, CDR1 is DFQATT and CDR2 is SNEGSKA (reference sequence). CDR3 nucleotide sequence: TGCAGTGCTAGAGAAAGTATTCGGTCACCCCTCCACTTT. It codes for CSARESIRSPLHF.

The chain combines TRBV20-1 with TRBJ1-1; D gene uncertain. CDR1 is DFQATT, CDR2 SNEGSKA, per germline (reference sequence). V dropped 5 bases and J dropped 1 base, with 14 bases sitting between them. This CDR3 has 14 amino acids. The CDR3 sequence: CSAGGFGWNTEAFF. The DNA for the CDR3 is TGCAGTGCTGGAGGCTTCGGCTGGAACACTGAAGCTTTCTTT.

The V call is TRBV7-9, the J call TRBJ2-5, with TRBD1 identical over 8 bases. The CDR3 totals 16 residues. Germline V gene data show CDR1 as SEHNR and CDR2 as FQNEAQ (reference sequence). Losses at the gene ends were 4 bases for V and 2 bases for J; bases not matched to a gene: 9. CDR3 DNA sequence: TGTGCCAGCAGCTCGGGGACAGGTCTAATTCAAGAGACCCAGTACTTC. It codes for CASSSGTGLIQETQYF.

The rearrangement links TRBV6-5 to TRBJ1-2; D possibly corresponds to TRBD1 (5 bases). With 9 bases removed from V and 7 bases from J, the gap between germline ends came to 15 bases. The germline V gene has CDR1 MNHEY and CDR2 SVGAGI. The CDR3 sequence is 12 residues long. The CDR3 loop is CASSQAGVGYTF. CDR3 in DNA: TGTGCCAGTTCGCAGGCGGGGGTTGGCTACACCTTC.

The chain recombines TRBV6-5 with TRBJ1-1; tentative D call: TRBD1 (6 bases). Germline CDR1 reads MNHEY; CDR2 reads SVGAGI. The CDR3 loop spans 15 amino acids. V was trimmed by 0 bases and J by 1 base, leaving 9 bases between them. In nucleotides, the CDR3 is TGTGCCAGCAGTTACTCGGGGACACAGAACACTGAAGCTTTCTTT. Translated, it gives CASSYSGTQNTEAFF.

The chain links TRBV7-2 to TRBJ1-2; 9 bases are a match to TRBD1. After removal of 4 bases from V and 5 bases from J, the junction contained 8 bases not matched to a gene. Per germline, CDR1 SGHTA and CDR2 FQGNSA. The CDR3 sequence is 15 residues long. The CDR3 here is CASSSLGQGRYGYTF. Written as DNA, the CDR3 is TGTGCCAGCAGCTCATTAGGACAGGGGCGGTATGGCTACACCTTC.

In its sample, this clonotype was seen a few times. The V gene is TRBV11-2, the J gene TRBJ2-1; 9 nucleotides align to TRBD1. CDR1 and CDR2 (germline): SGHAT, FQNNGV. V dropped 5 bases and J dropped 7; count of bases not matched to a gene: 9. The CDR3 has 15 residues. The DNA of the CDR3 is TGTGCCAGCAGCCCTACAGGGGGCCTTGGGAATGAGCAGTTCTTC. It specifies CASSPTGGLGNEQFF.

This clonotype was counted a few times. This chain connects TRBV7-3 to TRBJ1-2; 7 bases agree with TRBD1. This CDR3 spans 13 amino acids. The V and J ends lost 2 bases and 7 bases, in that order; junction bases with no gene match: 4. The V gene's germline CDR1 is SGHTA and CDR2 FQGTGA. CDR3 coding DNA: TGTGCCAGCAGCTTATACAGGGGCTTTGGCTACACCTTC. Protein product: CASSLYRGFGYTF.